This T cell receptor beta chain was obtained from a study of cytomegalovirus exposure and HLA in healthy donors (dated 2017 in TCRdb). With regard to the full study: An earlier analysis of several hundred of the donors reported roughly 300 Gb of sequence data and 95 million to 140 million unique TCR beta sequences obtained from 180 million or so T cells. Rather than using new phenotypic data, the later analysis identified candidate immune exposures from TCR beta sequences and from how often those sequences occurred across donors. To predict cytomegalovirus infection status, the study brought together high-throughput TCR immunosequencing, statistical association of individual TCRs with disease status, and machine learning. A later genetic analysis used genome-wide SNP genotypes for about 60% of the 666 donors, treating that subset as a discovery cohort. A later analysis re-analyzed previously published TCR beta repertoires from roughly 600 donors and added high-resolution HLA genotyping to study TCR occurrence patterns. Alongside the repertoire data, information on donor age, sex, ethnicity and CMV serostatus was compiled. Around 300 gigabases of sequencing data and approximately 85 million unique TCR sequences were included in an early release covering 500 to 750 HLA-typed donors. The study was designed to test whether signatures of past pathogen exposure could be identified by cataloging public T cell receptors. The study profiled the T cell repertoires of fewer than 850 subjects by immunosequencing and related them to cytomegalovirus serostatus. An earlier analysis of approximately 580 of the donors used high-throughput TCR beta sequencing to judge whether each TCR beta V gene segment behaved as functional or pseudogenic. Among about 390 genotyped donors of the cohort, an average of about 240,000 unique TCR beta nucleotide sequences were sequenced per donor, around 18% of them non-productive. Typing coverage varied by locus: about 620-640 donors for A, B, C, DRB1 and DQB1; roughly 510 for DQA1; around 570 for DPA1; roughly 450 for DPB1. The genetic ancestry cluster associated with self-reported Caucasian donors included roughly four fifths of the 398 genotyped donors. All discovery cohort repertoires had been generated on a single sequencing platform. In addition to the first cohort of hundreds of subjects, a separate validation cohort of about 120 different subjects was used. Roughly five DR-DQ haplotypes were treated as single units for association and clustering because of strong linkage in the cohort. Class I and class II HLA loci were covered by the typing at four-digit resolution.

The receptor library was made with the immunoSEQ multiplex PCR assay. The multiplex PCR relied on a mix of 60 forward primers for TCR Vbeta segments and 13 reverse primers for TCR Jbeta segments. Amplification of the CDR3 region of rearranged TCR beta genes was performed with a multiplex PCR assay on genomic DNA. The Illumina HiSeq System was used to sequence the amplified TCR beta libraries as 87-base-pair reads. As for the authors' bioinformatics: A later analysis tallied 80 million to 95 million unique TCR beta chains across the roughly 610 repertoires, and approximately 11 million of those chains were shared by two or more donors. To remove PCR and sequencing errors, raw reads were error-corrected and collapsed into unique sequences using a nearest-neighbor algorithm that merged closely related sequences. Alignment of CDR3 sequences to IMGT reference sequences was used to assign V, D and J gene segments. For a sequence to be retained, a match of at least six nucleotides was required to both a V gene segment and a J gene segment. Rearrangements were classified as productive when the CDR3 lacked stop codons and remained in frame with V and J, and all other rearrangements were classified as non-productive. Following IMGT convention, CDR3 was defined as the stretch from the second conserved V-encoded cysteine up to the conserved J-encoded phenylalanine. Sequences without an unambiguous match to a single V gene segment were excluded from the earlier analysis of approximately 600 of the donors. In an earlier analysis of approximately 590 of the donors, a V segment was called functional when productive rearrangements were above 56.7%, and segregating when the standard deviation between donors exceeded 5%. A statistical classification framework was built to diagnose cytomegalovirus status from the catalog of TCR beta chain sequences. In a later analysis, TCR nucleotide sequences were compared against IMGT/GENE-DB human TR gene sequences so that V and J genes could be assigned. The TCRdist pipeline was used in a later analysis to assign CDR3 sequences and most-parsimonious VDJ recombination scenarios. In a later analysis, each TCR beta chain was defined by its CDR3 amino acid sequence together with its V-gene family, and reads without a unique V-gene family were excluded. A later analysis removed 500 to 600 highly shared, low-generation-probability nucleotide sequences to deal with suspected cross-contamination and a sequencing artifact. In a later analysis, a clonal expansion index for each public chain was calculated from normalized within-repertoire ranks of inferred template counts. In a later analysis, generation probabilities were computed using a VDJ recombination model fitted to out-of-frame rearrangements, and the results were checked against IGoR. In a later analysis, TCR-TCR, TCR-HLA and TCR-CMV co-occurrence was scored with hypergeometric tests, and a repertoire-size bias correction was applied to TCR pairs. A later analysis estimated false discovery rates by permuting HLA or CMV assignments 20 times. In a later analysis, co-occurring TCRs were grouped using DBSCAN, with TCRdist sequence similarity added in when clustering inside HLA-allele-positive subsets. For co-occurrence clustering, repertoires with fewer than 30,000 or more than 120,000 public chains were excluded, along with five repertoires with anomalous nucleotide sharing. TCRdb limited this immuneACCESS table to in-frame rearrangements with V and J called. A share of clones is missing; checked studies link under half to unresolved V genes, and the rest is unexplained. D and trimming were read from the DNA, whereas the V and J calls and clone size are those reported in that table. Recorded for this sample are under 200,000 clones; roughly 79% of them occurred a single time. The ten biggest clones cover about 2.9% of the sample.

About this clone itself: The target of this receptor is not known. Base qualities are not provided; no much larger clone lies one nucleotide away.

Overall study outcomes, separate from this receptor: In a later analysis, most CMV-associated TCR beta chains were found to appear HLA-restricted, with HLA associations seemingly driven largely by CMV exposure. Correlated functional status among segregating V segments might be attributable to linkage disequilibrium, but an unknown experimental factor could not be ruled out. A further reported finding was that TCR beta sequences accurately predicted the HLA-A and HLA-B alleles for most subjects in the first cohort. In both the original and validation cohorts, the classifier was reported to diagnose cytomegalovirus status with high specificity and sensitivity. An association between a missense DCLRE1C variant and V-gene and J-gene trimming of TCR beta chains was found in a later genetic analysis and replicated in an independent cohort. In an earlier analysis of around 600 of the donors, most TCR beta V segments were observed in productive rearrangements about 90% or about 30% of the time, broadly matching IMGT annotations. Because counts were too low, about 17 rarely observed V segments, including chromosome 9 orphons, were excluded from the earlier analysis of 500 to 700 of the donors. In vitro tests confirmed that a few of the cytomegalovirus-associated TCR beta chains recognize cytomegalovirus antigens. While some public TCRs were present in many individuals, most TCR sequences turned up only very rarely across donors. A group of highly shared sequence variants was considered likely to be a technical artifact of the sequencing pipeline. In a later analysis, TCR association rates were found to vary across HLA loci, with the most associated TCRs seen for DRB1 alleles and the fewest for HLA-C alleles. At a false discovery rate of 0.05, a later analysis linked around 17,000 TCR beta sequences to specific HLA alleles. In a later genetic analysis, fewer N-insertions in productive TCRs were reported among donors in an Asian-associated ancestry cluster than the approximately 630-donor mean. It was suggested by the authors that the approach could potentially be generalized to other disease states and immunological phenotypes. Presence/absence analyses assumed roughly uniform sequencing depth across donors, an assumption that may not hold. HLA typing was unavailable for some donors at each locus, so association tests used only the typed subset. In a later analysis, HLA-associated TCR beta chains showed more clonal expansion and lower generation probabilities than non-associated chains that were equally common. When HLA alleles, especially DR and DQ, strongly co-occurred, attributing TCR associations to individual alleles was difficult. This cohort had only TCR beta chains sequenced, and the lack of alpha or paired-chain data limited which features could be detected. The study gave a list of under 200 TCR beta chains associated with cytomegalovirus. The only immune exposure information available for the cohort was CMV serostatus. In a later analysis, several top co-occurrence clusters were reported to appear linked to parvovirus B19, influenza, CMV and Epstein-Barr virus.

The cohort comprised 666 healthy bone marrow donors. Cohort members were all nominally healthy when sampled, although unrecorded immune exposures were likely present. The donor was CMV seropositive and belonged to the group of 270 or so seropositive cohort members. A peripheral blood sample was collected from each donor, and TCR beta sequencing was performed on peripheral blood mononuclear cells. The Qiagen DNeasy Blood Extraction Kit was used to extract genomic DNA from the blood cell samples. The receptor was isolated from a woman aged 50 to 65 in good health and CMV-seropositive. Sequencing was carried out using PBMCs.

Here is the DNA: TGTGCCAGCAGTGAGTACTTCCGGGGGGCGAACACCGGGGAGCTGTTTTTT. Translated, this is CASSEYFRGANTGELFF. Recombination linked TRBV6-1 to TRBJ2-2; 7 central bases correspond to TRBD2. At the junction V is shortened by 3 bases and J by 0 bases; bases outside the gene matches: 7. The CDR3, cysteine through phenylalanine, is 17 amino acids long. The CDR3 DNA has 51 bases and is translated from base 1. In the germline V gene, CDR1 corresponds to MNHNS and CDR2 to SASEGT.